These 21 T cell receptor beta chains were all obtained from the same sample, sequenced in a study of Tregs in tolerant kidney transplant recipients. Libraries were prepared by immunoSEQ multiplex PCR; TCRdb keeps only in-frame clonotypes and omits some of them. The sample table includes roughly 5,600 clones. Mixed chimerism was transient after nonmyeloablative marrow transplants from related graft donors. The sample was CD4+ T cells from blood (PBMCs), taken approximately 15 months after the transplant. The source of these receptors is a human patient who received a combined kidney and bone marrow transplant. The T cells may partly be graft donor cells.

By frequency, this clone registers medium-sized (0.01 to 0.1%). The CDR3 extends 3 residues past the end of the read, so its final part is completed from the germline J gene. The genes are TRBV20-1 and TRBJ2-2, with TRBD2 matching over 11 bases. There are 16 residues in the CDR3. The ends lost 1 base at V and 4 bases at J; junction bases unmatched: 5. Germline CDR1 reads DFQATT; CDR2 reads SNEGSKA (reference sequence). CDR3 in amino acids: CSARVAGGPRTGELFF. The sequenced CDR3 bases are TGCAGTGCTAGAGTAGCGGGAGGGCCGCGCACCGGGGAG.

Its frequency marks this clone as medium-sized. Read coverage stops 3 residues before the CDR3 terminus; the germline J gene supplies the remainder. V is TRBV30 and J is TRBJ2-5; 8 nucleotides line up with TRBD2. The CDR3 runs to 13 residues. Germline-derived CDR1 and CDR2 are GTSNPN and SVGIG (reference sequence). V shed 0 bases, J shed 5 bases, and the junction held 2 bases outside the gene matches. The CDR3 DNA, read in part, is TGTGCCTGGAGTGTACGGGGGGGTGAGACC. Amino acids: CAWSVRGGET. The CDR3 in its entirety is CAWSVRGGETQYF.

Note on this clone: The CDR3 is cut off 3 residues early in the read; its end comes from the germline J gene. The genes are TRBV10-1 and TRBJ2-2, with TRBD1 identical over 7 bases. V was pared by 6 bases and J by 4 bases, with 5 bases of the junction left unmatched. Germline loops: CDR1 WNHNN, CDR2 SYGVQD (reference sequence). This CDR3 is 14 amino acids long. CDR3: CASRRDRGTGELFF. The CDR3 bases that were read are TGCGCCAGCAGAAGGGACAGAGGCACCGGGGAG.

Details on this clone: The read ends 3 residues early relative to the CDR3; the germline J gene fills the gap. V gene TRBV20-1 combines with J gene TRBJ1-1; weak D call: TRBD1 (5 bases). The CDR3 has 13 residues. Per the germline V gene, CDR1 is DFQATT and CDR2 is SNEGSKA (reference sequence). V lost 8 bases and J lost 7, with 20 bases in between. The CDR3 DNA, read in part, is TGCAGTCAACAATTAGGGGAGTTTAATGAA. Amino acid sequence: CSQQLGEFNE. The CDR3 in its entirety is CSQQLGEFNEAFF.

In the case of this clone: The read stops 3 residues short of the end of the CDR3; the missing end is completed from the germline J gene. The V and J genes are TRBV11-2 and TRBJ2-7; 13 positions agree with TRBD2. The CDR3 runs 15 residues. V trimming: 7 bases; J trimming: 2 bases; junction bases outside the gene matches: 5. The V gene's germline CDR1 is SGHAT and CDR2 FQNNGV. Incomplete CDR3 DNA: TGTGCCAGCACCCTTGGGACTAGCGGGGCCTACGAG. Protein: CASTLGTSGAYE. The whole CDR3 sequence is CASTLGTSGAYEQYF.

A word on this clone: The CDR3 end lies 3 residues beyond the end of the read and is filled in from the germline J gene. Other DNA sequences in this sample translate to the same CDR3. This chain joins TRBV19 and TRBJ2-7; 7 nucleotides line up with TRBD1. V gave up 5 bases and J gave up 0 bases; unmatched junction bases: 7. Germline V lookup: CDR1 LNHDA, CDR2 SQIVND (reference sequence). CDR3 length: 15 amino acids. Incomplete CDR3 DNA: TGTGCCAGTAGTCCCCAGGGGGACAGCTCCTACGAG. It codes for CASSPQGDSSYE. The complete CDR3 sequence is CASSPQGDSSYEQYF.

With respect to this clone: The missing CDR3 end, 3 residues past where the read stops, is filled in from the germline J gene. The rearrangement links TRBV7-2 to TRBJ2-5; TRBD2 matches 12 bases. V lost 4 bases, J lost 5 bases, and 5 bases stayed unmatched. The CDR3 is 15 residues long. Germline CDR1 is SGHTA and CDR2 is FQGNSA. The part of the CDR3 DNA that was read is TGTGCCAGCAGCTCCAGACTAGCGGGAGTCGAGACC. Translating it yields CASSSRLAGVET. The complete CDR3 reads CASSSRLAGVETQYF.

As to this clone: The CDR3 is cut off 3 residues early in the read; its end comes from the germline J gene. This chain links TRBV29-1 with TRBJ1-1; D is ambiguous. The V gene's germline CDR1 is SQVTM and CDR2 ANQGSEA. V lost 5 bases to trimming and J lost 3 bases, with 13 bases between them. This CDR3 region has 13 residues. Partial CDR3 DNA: TGCAGCGTTACCCATGCGGCTCACACTGAA. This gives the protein CSVTHAAHTE. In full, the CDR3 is CSVTHAAHTEAFF.

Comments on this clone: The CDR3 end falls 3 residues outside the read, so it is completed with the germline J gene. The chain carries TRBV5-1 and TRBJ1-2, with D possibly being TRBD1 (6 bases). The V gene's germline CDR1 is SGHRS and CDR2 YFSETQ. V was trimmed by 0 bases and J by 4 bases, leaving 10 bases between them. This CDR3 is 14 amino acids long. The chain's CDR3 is CASSLAGVGYGYTF. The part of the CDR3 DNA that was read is TGCGCCAGCAGCTTGGCAGGGGTAGGCTATGGC. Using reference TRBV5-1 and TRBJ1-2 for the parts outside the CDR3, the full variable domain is KAGVTQTPRYLIKTRGQQVTLSCSPISGHRSVSWYQQTPGQGLQFLFEYFSETQRNKGNFPGRFSGRQFSNSRSEMNVSTLELGDSALYLCASSLAGVGYGYTFGSGTRLTVV.

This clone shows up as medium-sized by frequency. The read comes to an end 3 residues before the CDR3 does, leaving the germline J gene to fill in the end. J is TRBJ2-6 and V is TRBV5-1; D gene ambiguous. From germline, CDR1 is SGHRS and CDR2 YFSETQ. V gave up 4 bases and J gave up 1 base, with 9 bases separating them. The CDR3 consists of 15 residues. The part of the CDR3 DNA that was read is TGCGCCAGCAGCCCGGGTTCTTCTGGGGCCAACGTC. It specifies CASSPGSSGANV. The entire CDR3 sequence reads CASSPGSSGANVLTF.

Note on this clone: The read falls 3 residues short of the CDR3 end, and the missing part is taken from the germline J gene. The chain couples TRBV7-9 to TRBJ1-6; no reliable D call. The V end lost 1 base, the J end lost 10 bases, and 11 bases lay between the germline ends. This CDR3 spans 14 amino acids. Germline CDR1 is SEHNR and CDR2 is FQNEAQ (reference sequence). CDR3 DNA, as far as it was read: TGTGCCAGCAGCTTAGACACCTCACGCTCACCC. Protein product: CASSLDTSRSP. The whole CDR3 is CASSLDTSRSPLHF.

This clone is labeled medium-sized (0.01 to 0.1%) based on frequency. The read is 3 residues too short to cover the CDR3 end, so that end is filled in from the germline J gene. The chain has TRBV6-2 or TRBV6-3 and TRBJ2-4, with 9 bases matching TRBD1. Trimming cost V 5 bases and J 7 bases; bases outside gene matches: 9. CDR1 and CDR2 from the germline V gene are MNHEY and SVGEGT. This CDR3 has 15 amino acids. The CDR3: CASSPGTGKRNIQYF. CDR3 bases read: TGTGCCAGCAGTCCCGGGACAGGGAAACGGAACATT.

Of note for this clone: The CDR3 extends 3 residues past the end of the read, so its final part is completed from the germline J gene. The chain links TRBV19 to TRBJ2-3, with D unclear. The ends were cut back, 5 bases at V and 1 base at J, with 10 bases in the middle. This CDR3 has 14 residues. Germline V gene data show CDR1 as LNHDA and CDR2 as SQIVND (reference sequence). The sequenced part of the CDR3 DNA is TGTGCCAGTAGTTTGGGTCAGGGCACAGATACG. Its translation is CASSLGQGTDT. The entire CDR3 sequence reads CASSLGQGTDTQYF.

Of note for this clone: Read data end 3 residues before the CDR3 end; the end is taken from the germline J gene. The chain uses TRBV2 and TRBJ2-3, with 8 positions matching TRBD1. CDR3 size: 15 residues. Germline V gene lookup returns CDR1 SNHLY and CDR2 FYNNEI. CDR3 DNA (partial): TGTGCCAGCAGTGGTCTGGGACAGGTTAAGTGGGCG. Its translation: CASSGLGQVKWA. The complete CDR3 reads CASSGLGQVKWAQYF.

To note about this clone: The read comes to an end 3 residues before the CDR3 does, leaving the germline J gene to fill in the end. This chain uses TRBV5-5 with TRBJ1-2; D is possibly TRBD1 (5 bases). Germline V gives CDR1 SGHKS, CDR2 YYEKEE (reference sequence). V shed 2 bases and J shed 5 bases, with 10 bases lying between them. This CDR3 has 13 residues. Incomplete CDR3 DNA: TGTGCCAGCAGCTTATACCCAGGGTATGGC. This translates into CASSLYPGYG. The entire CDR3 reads CASSLYPGYGYTF. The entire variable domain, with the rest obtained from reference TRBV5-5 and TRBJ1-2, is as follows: DAGVTQSPTHLIKTRGQQVTLRCSPISGHKSVSWYQQVLGQGPQFIFQYYEKEERGRGNFPDRFSARQFPNYSSELNVNALLLGDSALYLCASSLYPGYGYTFGSGTRLTVV.

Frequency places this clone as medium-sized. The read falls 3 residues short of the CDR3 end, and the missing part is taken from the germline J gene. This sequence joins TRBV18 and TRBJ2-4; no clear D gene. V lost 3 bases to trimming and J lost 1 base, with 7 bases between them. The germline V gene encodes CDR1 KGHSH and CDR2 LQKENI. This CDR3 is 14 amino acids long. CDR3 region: CASSPGKAKNIQYF. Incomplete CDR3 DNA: TGTGCCAGCTCACCGGGCAAGGCCAAAAACATT.

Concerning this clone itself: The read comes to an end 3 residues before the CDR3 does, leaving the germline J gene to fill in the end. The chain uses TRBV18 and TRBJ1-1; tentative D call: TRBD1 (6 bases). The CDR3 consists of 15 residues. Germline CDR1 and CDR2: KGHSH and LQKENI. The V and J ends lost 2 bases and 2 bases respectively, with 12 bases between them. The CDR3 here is CASSPTGQFNTEAFF. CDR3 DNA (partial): TGTGCCAGCTCACCAACAGGACAGTTTAACACTGAA.

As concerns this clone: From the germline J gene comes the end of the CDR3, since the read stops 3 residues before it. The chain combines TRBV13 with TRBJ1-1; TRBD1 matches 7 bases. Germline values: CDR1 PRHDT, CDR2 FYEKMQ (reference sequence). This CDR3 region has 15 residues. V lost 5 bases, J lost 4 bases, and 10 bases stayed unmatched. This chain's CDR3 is CASSRRGGVGTEAFF. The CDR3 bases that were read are TGTGCCAGCAGCCGTCGAGGGGGCGTTGGCACTGAA.

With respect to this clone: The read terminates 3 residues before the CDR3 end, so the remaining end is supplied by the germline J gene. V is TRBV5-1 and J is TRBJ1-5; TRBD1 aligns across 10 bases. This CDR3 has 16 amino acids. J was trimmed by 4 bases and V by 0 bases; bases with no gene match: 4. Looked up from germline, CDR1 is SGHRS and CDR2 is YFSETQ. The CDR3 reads CASSLGTGGENQPQHF. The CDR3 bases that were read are TGCGCCAGCAGCTTGGGGACAGGGGGGGAAAATCAGCCC.

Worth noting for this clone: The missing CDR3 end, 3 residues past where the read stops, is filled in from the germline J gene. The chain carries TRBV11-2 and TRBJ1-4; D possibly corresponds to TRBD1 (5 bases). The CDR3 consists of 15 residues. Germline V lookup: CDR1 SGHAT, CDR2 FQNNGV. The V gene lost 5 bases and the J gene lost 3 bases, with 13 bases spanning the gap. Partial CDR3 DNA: TGTGCCAGCAGCCGTCAGGGAACCCCTAATGAAAAA. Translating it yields CASSRQGTPNEK. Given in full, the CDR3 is CASSRQGTPNEKLFF.

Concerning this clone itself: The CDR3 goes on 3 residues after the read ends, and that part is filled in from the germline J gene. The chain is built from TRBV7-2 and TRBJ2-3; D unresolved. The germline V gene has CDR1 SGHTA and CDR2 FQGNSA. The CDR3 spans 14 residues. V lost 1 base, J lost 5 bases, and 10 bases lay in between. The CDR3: CASSLGSRQDTQYF. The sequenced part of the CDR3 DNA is TGTGCCAGCAGCTTAGGATCCAGGCAAGATACG.